The following is a TCR beta chain sequence with its context. The antigen is unknown. V shed 8 bases and J 1 base; nucleotides not matched to a gene: 10. The CDR3 totals 18 residues. Preparation of the TCRbeta library involved a method that used unique molecular identifiers. TCRdb itself ran the PCR reads through MiXCR, one entry per CDR3 protein. Among around 700,000 distinct CDR3 sequences, around 13% were seen once, and the ten largest hold 0.79%. The data belong to a study of T-cell reconstitution after alpha-beta-depleted transplantation in children. General study results and limits: T cells produced anew were the main source of T-cell counts and diversity one year after transplant.

This specimen was PBMCs, taken before TCRalphabeta/CD19-depleted stem cell transplant. The V and J genes are TRBV12-3 or TRBV12-4 and TRBJ2-3; TRBD2 matches at 15 bases. The receptor was isolated from a girl aged 2 to 9 with congenital amegakaryocytic thrombocytopenia, due to receive a stem cell transplant. CDR3 coding DNA: TGTGCCAGCCCTCCCGGGACTAGCGGGAGGATTGGCACAGATACGCAGTATTTT. Translation gives CASPPGTSGRIGTDTQYF.